A selection of T cell receptor beta chains follows, all from one sample in a study of blood T cells in healthy people across ages. One entry per CDR3 protein, called by TCRdb with MiXCR from the 5' RACE reads. The data hold over 750,000 distinct CDR3 sequences, with 20% to 30% observed a single time. These data were also filed under a second study, of T cells of mothers and their children.

The sequenced sample was blood. The receptor source for this set is a boy aged 5-17 years in good health. CDR3s include the opening cysteine and the closing phenylalanine or tryptophan. Fields, in order: J gene, D gene, V gene, clone size, CDR3 DNA, CDR3 protein. The D gene is left open where the match is weak. Size tells how often a clone was seen (once, few, many) or the class of an expanded clone, and some rows leave it out.

j_call: TRBJ1-5; d_call: .; v_call: TRBV6-2/TRBV6-3; clone_size: few; cdr3_nt: TGTGCCAGCAGCCAGGTGACCAGTGGAAGTCAGCCCCAGCATTTT; cdr3_aa: CASSQVTSGSQPQHF
j_call: TRBJ2-7; d_call: TRBD1; v_call: TRBV25-1; clone_size: .; cdr3_nt: TGTGCCAGCGCCCTGGGGGGGACAGGGATCCACGAGCAGTACTTC; cdr3_aa: CASALGGTGIHEQYF
j_call: TRBJ1-2; d_call: .; v_call: TRBV12-3/TRBV12-4; clone_size: .; cdr3_nt: TGTGCCAGCAGCTACCGGACCGGAGTAGGCTATGGCTACACCTTC; cdr3_aa: CASSYRTGVGYGYTF
j_call: TRBJ2-7; d_call: .; v_call: TRBV12-3/TRBV12-4; clone_size: .; cdr3_nt: TGTGCCAGCAGAGAAGGGAGCTACGAGCTGTACTTC; cdr3_aa: CASREGSYELYF
j_call: TRBJ2-5; d_call: .; v_call: TRBV2; clone_size: few; cdr3_nt: TGTGCCAGCAAACGGGGCCAAGAGACCCAGTACTTC; cdr3_aa: CASKRGQETQYF
j_call: TRBJ2-2; d_call: TRBD2; v_call: TRBV27; clone_size: .; cdr3_nt: TGTGCCAGCAGTTGGACTAGCGGGAACACCGGGGAGCTGTTTTTT; cdr3_aa: CASSWTSGNTGELFF
j_call: TRBJ2-1; d_call: TRBD2; v_call: TRBV5-6; clone_size: .; cdr3_nt: TGTGCCAGCAGCACCACTAGCGTCTCCTACAATGAGCAGTTCTTC; cdr3_aa: CASSTTSVSYNEQFF
j_call: TRBJ1-4; d_call: .; v_call: TRBV27; clone_size: few; cdr3_nt: TGTGCCAGCAGTTTCATCGGGGGGAGGGAAAAACTGTTTTTT; cdr3_aa: CASSFIGGREKLFF
j_call: TRBJ1-1; d_call: .; v_call: TRBV29-1; clone_size: .; cdr3_nt: TGCAGCGTTGAAGACGGTTGGAACACTGAAGCTTTCTTT; cdr3_aa: CSVEDGWNTEAFF
j_call: TRBJ2-3; d_call: .; v_call: TRBV7-6; clone_size: .; cdr3_nt: TGTGCCAGCAGCTCGCGACTAGGCTACACAGATACGCAGTATTTT; cdr3_aa: CASSSRLGYTDTQYF
j_call: TRBJ1-2; d_call: TRBD1; v_call: TRBV4-1; clone_size: .; cdr3_nt: TGCGCCAGCAGCCAACCTGGACAGGAGCTAGGGGGCTACACCTTC; cdr3_aa: CASSQPGQELGGYTF
j_call: TRBJ2-5; d_call: .; v_call: TRBV28; clone_size: .; cdr3_nt: TGTGCCAGCAGTGCCCTCGGAGCAGGGAACCAAGAGACCCAGTACTTC; cdr3_aa: CASSALGAGNQETQYF
j_call: TRBJ2-2; d_call: .; v_call: TRBV11-2; clone_size: .; cdr3_nt: TGTGCCAGCAGCTGGGAGGGGGGGCTTGCCGCGAACACCGGGGAGCTGTTTTTT; cdr3_aa: CASSWEGGLAANTGELFF
j_call: TRBJ1-4; d_call: .; v_call: TRBV25-1; clone_size: few; cdr3_nt: TGTGCCAGCAGTGAATTCTCTATCCGCGCAACTAATGAAAAACTGTTTTTT; cdr3_aa: CASSEFSIRATNEKLFF
j_call: TRBJ2-3; d_call: TRBD2; v_call: TRBV7-2; clone_size: few; cdr3_nt: TGTGCCAGCAGCCGGCGGGCGCTAGCGGGATTCACAGATACGCAGTATTTT; cdr3_aa: CASSRRALAGFTDTQYF
j_call: TRBJ2-7; d_call: .; v_call: TRBV5-1; clone_size: .; cdr3_nt: TGCGCCAGCAGCTATGGCAGGGCAGTTGACGAGCAGTACTTC; cdr3_aa: CASSYGRAVDEQYF
j_call: TRBJ2-5; d_call: TRBD1; v_call: TRBV14; clone_size: .; cdr3_nt: TGTGCCAGCAGCCGACAGGGAGTCGCGGAGACCCAGTACTTC; cdr3_aa: CASSRQGVAETQYF
j_call: TRBJ1-4; d_call: TRBD1; v_call: TRBV14; clone_size: .; cdr3_nt: TGTGCCAGCAGCCAGTTCGGACAGGGGAATGAAAAACTGTTTTTT; cdr3_aa: CASSQFGQGNEKLFF
j_call: TRBJ2-1; d_call: TRBD2; v_call: TRBV15; clone_size: .; cdr3_nt: TGTGCCACCAGCAGAGGAACTAGCGGGGGTACAGATGAGCAGTTCTTC; cdr3_aa: CATSRGTSGGTDEQFF
j_call: TRBJ2-3; d_call: .; v_call: TRBV25-1; clone_size: .; cdr3_nt: TGTGCCAGCAGTGAAACAACGCAACCCCCAGATACGCAGTATTTT; cdr3_aa: CASSETTQPPDTQYF
j_call: TRBJ2-3; d_call: .; v_call: TRBV6-4; clone_size: .; cdr3_nt: TGTGCCAGCAGTGCGCAACCGGACAGAGGCACAGATACGCAGTATTTT; cdr3_aa: CASSAQPDRGTDTQYF
j_call: TRBJ2-5; d_call: TRBD2; v_call: TRBV7-2; clone_size: .; cdr3_nt: TGTGCCAGCAGCCATCGCTTGGGACTAGCGGGGGGGCCAGGAGAGACCCAGTACTTC; cdr3_aa: CASSHRLGLAGGPGETQYF
j_call: TRBJ2-5; d_call: .; v_call: TRBV4-3; clone_size: few; cdr3_nt: TGCGCCAGCAGCCAAGAAGAGGCAGGGAGAGGGGAGACCCAGTACTTC; cdr3_aa: CASSQEEAGRGETQYF
j_call: TRBJ1-4; d_call: .; v_call: TRBV15; clone_size: few; cdr3_nt: TGTGCCACCAGCCTCGGGGGGCGGGCAACTAATGAAAAACTGTTTTTT; cdr3_aa: CATSLGGRATNEKLFF
j_call: TRBJ2-3; d_call: TRBD2; v_call: TRBV3-1; clone_size: few; cdr3_nt: TGTGCCAGCAGCCGGAACTTAGCGGGGGCTAGCACAGATACGCAGTATTTT; cdr3_aa: CASSRNLAGASTDTQYF
j_call: TRBJ1-2; d_call: .; v_call: TRBV28; clone_size: few; cdr3_nt: TGTGCCAGCAGTCCCGCACTGGTCTATGGCTACACCTTC; cdr3_aa: CASSPALVYGYTF
j_call: TRBJ1-4; d_call: .; v_call: TRBV20-1; clone_size: .; cdr3_nt: TGCAGTGCTAGAGATCCCCCCAGAGGGGGGGATGAAAAACTGTTTTTT; cdr3_aa: CSARDPPRGGDEKLFF
j_call: TRBJ1-2; d_call: .; v_call: TRBV13; clone_size: once; cdr3_nt: TGTGCCAGCAGCGATCCCGTACGGGGGCAGAGTGTTGGCTACACCTTC; cdr3_aa: CASSDPVRGQSVGYTF
j_call: TRBJ1-6; d_call: TRBD1; v_call: TRBV7-9; clone_size: .; cdr3_nt: TGTGCCAGCAGCTTAGATAGTGGACAGGGGCCAAATTCACCCCTCCACTTT; cdr3_aa: CASSLDSGQGPNSPLHF
j_call: TRBJ1-5; d_call: .; v_call: TRBV12-3/TRBV12-4; clone_size: few; cdr3_nt: TGTGCCAGCAGTTTTGGGGGTTTGGGCAATCAGCCCCAGCATTTT; cdr3_aa: CASSFGGLGNQPQHF
j_call: TRBJ1-1; d_call: TRBD1; v_call: TRBV19; clone_size: few; cdr3_nt: TGTGCCAGTAGTGCCATAGACAGGGGGGATACTGAAGCTTTCTTT; cdr3_aa: CASSAIDRGDTEAFF
j_call: TRBJ2-1; d_call: TRBD2; v_call: TRBV7-8; clone_size: .; cdr3_nt: TGTGCCAGCAGCTTCAGAGCGGGAGGGCCGAGGGATGAGCAGTTCTTC; cdr3_aa: CASSFRAGGPRDEQFF
j_call: TRBJ2-7; d_call: .; v_call: TRBV11-2; clone_size: many; cdr3_nt: TGTGCCAGCAGCTTAGCAGGGATAGCCTACGAGCAGTACTTC; cdr3_aa: CASSLAGIAYEQYF
j_call: TRBJ2-5; d_call: .; v_call: TRBV4-3; clone_size: few; cdr3_nt: TGCGCCAGCAGCCAAGATAGGTTGGGGGGAGAGACCCAGTACTTC; cdr3_aa: CASSQDRLGGETQYF
j_call: TRBJ2-5; d_call: .; v_call: TRBV7-9; clone_size: .; cdr3_nt: TGTGCCAGCAGCTTGGGAGATTTCGTCCTCCAAGAGACCCAGTACTTC; cdr3_aa: CASSLGDFVLQETQYF
j_call: TRBJ2-3; d_call: .; v_call: TRBV20-1; clone_size: .; cdr3_nt: TGCAGTGCTAGAGATGCGAGAACAGGTACGCAGTATTTT; cdr3_aa: CSARDARTGTQYF
j_call: TRBJ1-6; d_call: .; v_call: TRBV6-2/TRBV6-3; clone_size: few; cdr3_nt: TGTGCCAGCAGTTACTCGGGATCACCCCTCCACTTT; cdr3_aa: CASSYSGSPLHF
j_call: TRBJ2-7; d_call: .; v_call: TRBV27; clone_size: many; cdr3_nt: TGTGCCAGCAGTTTATCGGGGCGAGGTTACGAGCAGTACTTC; cdr3_aa: CASSLSGRGYEQYF
j_call: TRBJ2-5; d_call: .; v_call: TRBV7-2; clone_size: few; cdr3_nt: TGTGCCAGCAGCCTTGACCCTCTCGGAGAGACCCAGTACTTC; cdr3_aa: CASSLDPLGETQYF
j_call: TRBJ2-7; d_call: TRBD2; v_call: TRBV6-2/TRBV6-3; clone_size: .; cdr3_nt: TGTGCCAGCCGGGCGGGGGGCTCAGACTCCTACGAGCAGTACTTC; cdr3_aa: CASRAGGSDSYEQYF
j_call: TRBJ2-7; d_call: TRBD2; v_call: TRBV14; clone_size: few; cdr3_nt: TGTGCCAGCAGCCAAGAGAGCGGGACGACCTACGAGCAGTACTTC; cdr3_aa: CASSQESGTTYEQYF